This TCR beta chain stems from a study of cytomegalovirus exposure and HLA in healthy donors. The PCR employed 60 Vbeta primers together with 13 Jbeta primers. Profiled with immunoSEQ multiplex PCR; TCRdb holds only in-frame clones, not every one. The sample consists of about 130,000 clones, approximately 70% of them appearing once. V shed 4 bases, J shed 8 bases, and the junction held 10 bases outside the gene matches. This CDR3 spans 15 amino acids. Germline assignment: CDR1 SEHNR and CDR2 FQNEAQ (reference sequence). The chain carries TRBV7-9 and TRBJ2-4; 8 bases line up with TRBD1. The specimen sequenced was PBMCs. The TCR sequence derives from a human donor in good health. CDR3 bases: TGTGCCAGCAGCTATCGCGCGACAGGGGACCACATTCAGTACTTC. It is translated as CASSYRATGDHIQYF.